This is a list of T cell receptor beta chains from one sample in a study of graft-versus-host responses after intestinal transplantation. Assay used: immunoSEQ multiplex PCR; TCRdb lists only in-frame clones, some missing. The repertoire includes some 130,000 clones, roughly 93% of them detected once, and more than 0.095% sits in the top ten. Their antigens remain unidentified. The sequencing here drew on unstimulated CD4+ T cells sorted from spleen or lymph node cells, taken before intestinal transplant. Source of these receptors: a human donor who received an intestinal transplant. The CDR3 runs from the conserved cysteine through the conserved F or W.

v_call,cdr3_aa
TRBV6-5,CASSRPSYEQYF
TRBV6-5,CASTSGTSGGYEQYF
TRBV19,CASSMGQGVTYEQYF
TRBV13,CASSFYDSGRPDTQYF
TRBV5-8,CASRYWGTQYF
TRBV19,CATRLTGGRDTQYF
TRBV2,CASSRRVSFTGELFF
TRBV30,CAWSVRGDTQYF
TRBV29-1,CSARGSGNTIYF
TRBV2,CAARQGARTDTQYF
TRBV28,CASSSSVAGELFF
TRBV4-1,CASSQDRAGPTREQFF
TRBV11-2,CASSLGTGTGYF
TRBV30,CAWTPETGARKFF
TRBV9,CASSPSVGRSYEQYF
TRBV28,CASGSGTGDKGAFF
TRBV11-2,CASSALEYNEQFF
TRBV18,CASSPRGQDNTGELFF
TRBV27,CASSLQGSNQPQHF
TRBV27,CASSFSRGGNAEAFF
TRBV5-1,CASSWTSGNPYNEQFF
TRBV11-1,CASTLRTGYEQYF
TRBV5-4,CASSLIGNTDTQYF
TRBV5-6,CASSLDRVYGYTF
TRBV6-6,CASSYSSSNYGYTF
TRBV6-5,CASSSLDRGAGNTIYF
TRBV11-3,CASSVGAGRNTEAFF
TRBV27,CASSFRTIPDTQYF
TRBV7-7,CASSQGAGETQYF
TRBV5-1,CASSDYRGYTGELFF
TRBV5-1,CASSQTAGLVYEQYF
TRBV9,CASSVASGTSIYNEQFF
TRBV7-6,CASSADRGTEAFF
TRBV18,CASSPQRNEQFF
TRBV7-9,CASSLSPGANEKLFF
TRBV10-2,CASSWTSGNYEQYF
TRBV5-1,CASSSTGYDQPQHF
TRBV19,CASSPRVTQNIQYF
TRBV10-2,CASIPGGSYEQYF
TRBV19,CASFPGGHMNTEAFF
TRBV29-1,CSVESGGETQYF
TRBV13,CASSLLGTDTQYF